This T cell receptor (beta chain) was sequenced in a study of cytomegalovirus exposure and HLA in healthy donors. Overall study: Findings of an earlier analysis included some 120 million unique TCR beta sequences from about 180 million T cells. Study results and limitations: Later findings reportedly placed an Asian-associated ancestry cluster below the approximately 670-donor mean for N-insertions. The authors considered a cluster of highly shared sequence variants likely to be a sequencing artifact.

This clone was found a few times. Its target is not known. PCR involved 60 Vbeta and 13 Jbeta primers. Repertoires were generated with immunoSEQ multiplex PCR, while TCRdb's copy carries only in-frame clones and drops some. This sample carries approximately 110,000 clones, 81% of them seen once, and the ten largest clones take around 1%. Sequencing used PBMCs. The source of this sequence is a woman aged 25 to 45 in good health and CMV-seronegative.

The CDR3 nucleotides read TGTGCCAGCAGTTACGAACGGGGGAGAAACAATGAGCAGTTCTTC. This translates into CASSYERGRNNEQFF. The chain combines TRBV6-5 with TRBJ2-1, with D possibly being TRBD2 (6 bases). Germline V lookup: CDR1 MNHEY, CDR2 SVGAGI. CDR3 length: 15 amino acids. The V end lost 2 bases, the J end lost 5 bases, and 13 bases lay between the germline ends.